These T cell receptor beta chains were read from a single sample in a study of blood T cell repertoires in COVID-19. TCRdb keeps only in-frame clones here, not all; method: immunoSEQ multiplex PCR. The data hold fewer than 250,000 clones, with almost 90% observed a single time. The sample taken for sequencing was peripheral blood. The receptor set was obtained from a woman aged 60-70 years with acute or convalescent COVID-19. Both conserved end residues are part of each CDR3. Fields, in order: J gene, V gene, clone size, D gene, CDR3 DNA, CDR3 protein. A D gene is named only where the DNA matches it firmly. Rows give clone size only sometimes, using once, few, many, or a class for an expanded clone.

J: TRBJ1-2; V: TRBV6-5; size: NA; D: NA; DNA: TGTGCCAGCAGTTACGGGAGGGGGGTTTACTATGGCTACACCTTC; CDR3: CASSYGRGVYYGYTF
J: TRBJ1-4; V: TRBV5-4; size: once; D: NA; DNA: TGTGCCAGCAGCTTGGAGCAGGGTAGGGCTAATGAAAAACTGTTTTTT; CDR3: CASSLEQGRANEKLFF
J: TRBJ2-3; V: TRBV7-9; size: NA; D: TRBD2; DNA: TGTGCCAGCAGCTTAGTCCAGTTGACTAGCTTATACACAGATACGCAGTATTTT; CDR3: CASSLVQLTSLYTDTQYF
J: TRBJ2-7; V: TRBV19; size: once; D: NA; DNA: TGTGCCAGTAGTATAGGCCGGAGTGGAGGGACCCCCTACGAGCAGTACTTC; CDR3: CASSIGRSGGTPYEQYF
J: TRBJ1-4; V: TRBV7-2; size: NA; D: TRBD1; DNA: TGTGCCAGCAGGCCTGGACAGGGGAAAAAACTGTTTTTT; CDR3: CASRPGQGKKLFF
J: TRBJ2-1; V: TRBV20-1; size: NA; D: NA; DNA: TGCAGTGCTAGTTACGGGGAGAGTCACAATGAGCAGTTCTTC; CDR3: CSASYGESHNEQFF
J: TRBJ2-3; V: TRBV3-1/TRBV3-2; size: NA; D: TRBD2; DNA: TGTGCCAGCAGCCATCGGCGCGGGACTATTACTAGCACAGATACGCAGTATTTT; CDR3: CASSHRRGTITSTDTQYF
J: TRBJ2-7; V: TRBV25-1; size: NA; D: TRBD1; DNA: TGTGCCAGCGGGGGACAGGGCACCTACGAGCAGTACTTC; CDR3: CASGGQGTYEQYF
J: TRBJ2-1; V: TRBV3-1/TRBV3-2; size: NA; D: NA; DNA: TGTGCCAGCAGCCAAGGTCCAGAATCCTACAATGAGCAGTTCTTC; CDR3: CASSQGPESYNEQFF
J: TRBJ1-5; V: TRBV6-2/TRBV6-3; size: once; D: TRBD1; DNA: TGTGCCAGCAGTAAGGGACAGGGGCCGTCAGGGCCCCAGCATTTT; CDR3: CASSKGQGPSGPQHF
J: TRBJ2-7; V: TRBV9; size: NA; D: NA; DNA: TGTGCCAGCAGCGTATACCCCCAGGGGCCCTACGAGCAGTACTTC; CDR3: CASSVYPQGPYEQYF
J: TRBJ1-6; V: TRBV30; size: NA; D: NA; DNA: TGTGCCTGGAGTGTACAGCCGAGCTATAATTCACCCCTCCACTTT; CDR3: CAWSVQPSYNSPLHF
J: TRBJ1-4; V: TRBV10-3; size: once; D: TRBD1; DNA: TGTGCCATCAGTCGGGACAGGGGAGAAAAACTGTTTTTT; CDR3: CAISRDRGEKLFF
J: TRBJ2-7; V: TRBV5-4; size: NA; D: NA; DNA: TGTGCCAGCAGCGAGGCAGCTGGAACCTACGAGCAGTACTTC; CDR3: CASSEAAGTYEQYF
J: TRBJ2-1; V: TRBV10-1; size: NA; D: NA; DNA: TGCGCCAGCAGTGACCCGACAGGCCACAATGAGCAGTTCTTC; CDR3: CASSDPTGHNEQFF
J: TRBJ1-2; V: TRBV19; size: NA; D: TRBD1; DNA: TGTGCCAGTAGTCCCAGGGGGCTAGAAATTACCAGCTATGGCTACACCTTC; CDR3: CASSPRGLEITSYGYTF
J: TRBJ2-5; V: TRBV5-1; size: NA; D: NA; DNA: TGCGCCAGCAGCCCCGTGGGGCGGATAGAGACCCAGTACTTC; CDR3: CASSPVGRIETQYF
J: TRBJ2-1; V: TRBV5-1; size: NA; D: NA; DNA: TGCGCCAGCAGCGGGGACACCAGCTCCTACAATGAGCAGTTCTTC; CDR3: CASSGDTSSYNEQFF
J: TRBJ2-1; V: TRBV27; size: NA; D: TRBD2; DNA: TGTGCCAGCAACAGTTTATTTTCGGCGGGAGGGCCAGGGAATGAGCAGTTCTTC; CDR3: CASNSLFSAGGPGNEQFF
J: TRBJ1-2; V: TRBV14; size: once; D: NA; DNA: TGTGCCAGCAGCCCTACCGGACTCGGCGGGTATGGCTACACCTTC; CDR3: CASSPTGLGGYGYTF
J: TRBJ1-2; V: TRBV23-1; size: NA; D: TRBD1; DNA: TGCGCCAGCAGTTCGACAGGGGGCTGTTATGGCTACACCTTC; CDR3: CASSSTGGCYGYTF
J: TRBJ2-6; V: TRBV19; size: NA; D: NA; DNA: TGTGCCAGTCTCGGCTCTGGGGCCAACGTCCTGACTTTC; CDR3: CASLGSGANVLTF
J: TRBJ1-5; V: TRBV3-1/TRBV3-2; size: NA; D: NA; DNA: TGTGCCAGCAGCGCTCAGGGGACAAATCAGCCCCAGCATTTT; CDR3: CASSAQGTNQPQHF
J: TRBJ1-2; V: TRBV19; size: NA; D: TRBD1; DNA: TGTGCCAGTAGTCCCAACAGGGGAGGCTATGGCTACACCTTC; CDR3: CASSPNRGGYGYTF
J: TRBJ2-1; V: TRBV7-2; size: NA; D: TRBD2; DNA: TGTGCCAGCAGCTTAGTGCCCCAACTAGCGGGAGAGGGGAAGCAGTTCTTC; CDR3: CASSLVPQLAGEGKQFF
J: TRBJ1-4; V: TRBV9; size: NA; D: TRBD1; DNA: TGTGCCAGCAGCCGGGGACAGGGGGCCGATAATGAAAAACTGTTTTTT; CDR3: CASSRGQGADNEKLFF
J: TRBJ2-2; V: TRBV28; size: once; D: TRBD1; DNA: TGTGCCAGCAGTGCAGGGGGCGCGGGCACCGGGGAGCTGTTTTTT; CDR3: CASSAGGAGTGELFF
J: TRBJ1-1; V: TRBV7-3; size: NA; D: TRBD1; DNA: TGTGCCAGCAGCTTGGACAGGGACACTGAAGCTTTCTTT; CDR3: CASSLDRDTEAFF
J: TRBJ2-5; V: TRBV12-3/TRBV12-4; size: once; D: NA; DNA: TGTGCCAGCAGTCTTTATGAGACCCAGTACTTC; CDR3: CASSLYETQYF
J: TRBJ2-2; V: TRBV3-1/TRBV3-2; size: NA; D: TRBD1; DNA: TGTGCCAGCAGCCAAGGTGGAGGGGGGACAGGCACCGGGGAGCTGTTTTTT; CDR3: CASSQGGGGTGTGELFF
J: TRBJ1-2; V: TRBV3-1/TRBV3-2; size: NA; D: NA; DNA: TGTGCCAGCAGCCAAGAGGCTTTAGGACTTTATGGCTACACCTTC; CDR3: CASSQEALGLYGYTF
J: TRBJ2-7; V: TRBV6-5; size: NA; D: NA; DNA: TGTGCCAGCAGCGCCGAGGTAGCGGCCCCCCGGGAGCAGTACTTC; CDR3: CASSAEVAAPREQYF
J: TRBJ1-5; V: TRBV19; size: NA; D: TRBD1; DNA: TGTGCCAGTAGCCAGGGACAGGGAGTGACTGGGGATCAGCCCCAGCATTTT; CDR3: CASSQGQGVTGDQPQHF
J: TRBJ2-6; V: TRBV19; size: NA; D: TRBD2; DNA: TGTGCCAGTAGTGGACTAGCGGGGGGCGGCTCTGGGGCCAACGTCCTGACTTTC; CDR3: CASSGLAGGGSGANVLTF
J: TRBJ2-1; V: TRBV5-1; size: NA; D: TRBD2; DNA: TGCGCCAGCAGCCCCTTGTCGGGAGGGCTGATCAATGAGCAGTTCTTC; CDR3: CASSPLSGGLINEQFF
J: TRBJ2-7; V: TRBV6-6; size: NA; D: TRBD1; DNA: TGTGCCAGCGGGGGCTTGGGACAGAGCTACGAGCAGTACTTC; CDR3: CASGGLGQSYEQYF
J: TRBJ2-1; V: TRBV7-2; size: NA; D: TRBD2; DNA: TGTGCCAGCAGACAACTAGCGCCCTTGGCCCTGATGAATGAGCAGTTCTTC; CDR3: CASRQLAPLALMNEQFF
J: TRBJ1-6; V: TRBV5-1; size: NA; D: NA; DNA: TGCGCCAGCAGCTTACAGGACTATAATTCACCCCTCCACTTT; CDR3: CASSLQDYNSPLHF
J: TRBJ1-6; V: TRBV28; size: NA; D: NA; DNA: TGTGCCAGCAAACCGCGGGTTTATTCACCCCTCCACTTT; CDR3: CASKPRVYSPLHF
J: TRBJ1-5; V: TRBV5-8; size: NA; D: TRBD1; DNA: TGTGCCAGCAGTAGCGGGACAGGGCTGGACCAGCCCCAGCATTTT; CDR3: CASSSGTGLDQPQHF
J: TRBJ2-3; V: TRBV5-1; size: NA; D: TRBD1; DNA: TGCGCCAGCAGCTCTGGGACAGTCACTGATACGCAGTATTTT; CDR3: CASSSGTVTDTQYF